This T cell receptor beta chain derives from a study of long-term antiretroviral therapy in people with HIV. This CDR3 is 15 amino acids long. The ends lost 4 bases at V and 3 bases at J; junction bases unmatched: 5. CDR1 and CDR2 (germline): SGDLS, YYNGEE. At the survey level, the v3.0 immunoSEQ assay was run. Method: immunoSEQ multiplex PCR; TCRdb's copy keeps in-frame clones and lacks some. The sample consists of under 30,000 clones, roughly 80% of them appearing once. The chain has TRBV9 and TRBJ2-7, with 12 bases matching TRBD2. The receptor comes from a man aged 40-49 years with HIV. This material consisted of unsorted PBMCs, taken 0.3 years after starting antiretroviral therapy. The CDR3 spells CASSPRLAGDYEQYF. CDR3 coding DNA: TGTGCCAGCAGCCCAAGACTAGCGGGGGACTACGAGCAGTACTTC.